This T cell receptor beta chain was identified in a study of blood T cells in healthy people across ages. Across the whole study: Through template switching, about one barcoded beta molecule was captured per two T cells, as measured in model experiments. Study results and limitations: There was a strong correlation between TCR beta diversity and naive T cell percentage.

The CDR3 is 15 residues long. V lost 9 bases and J 0 bases, leaving 16 bases between the germline ends. Roughly 10 milliliters of peripheral blood were drawn from each donor into EDTA-treated tubes. Alongside a J-beta primer mix, a sample-barcoded 5' primer served in a second PCR lasting about 6 to 12 cycles. Template switching added a 12-random-nucleotide identifier to every cDNA molecule. One entry per CDR3 protein, called by TCRdb with MiXCR from the 5' RACE reads. The sample lists some 1,500,000 distinct CDR3 sequences, 40% to 45% occurring once. Remarks on this clonotype: Its matching antigen is unknown.

This sequence originates from a woman aged 18-29 years in good health. The sequenced material came from blood. The V call is TRBV12-3 or TRBV12-4, the J call TRBJ2-3; D is uncertain. CDR3 residues: CASYSGPVSTDTQYF. CDR3 coding DNA: TGTGCCAGTTACTCGGGCCCCGTGAGCACAGATACGCAGTATTTT.